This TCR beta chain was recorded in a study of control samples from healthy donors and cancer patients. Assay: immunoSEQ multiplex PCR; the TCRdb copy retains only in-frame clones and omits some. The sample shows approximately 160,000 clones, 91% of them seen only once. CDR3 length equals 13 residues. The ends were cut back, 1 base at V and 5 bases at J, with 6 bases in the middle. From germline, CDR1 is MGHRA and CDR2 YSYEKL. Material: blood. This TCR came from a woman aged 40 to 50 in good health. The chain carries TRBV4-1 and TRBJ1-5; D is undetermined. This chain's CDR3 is CASSQAADQPQHF. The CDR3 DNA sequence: TGCGCCAGCAGCCAAGCGGCAGATCAGCCCCAGCATTTT.